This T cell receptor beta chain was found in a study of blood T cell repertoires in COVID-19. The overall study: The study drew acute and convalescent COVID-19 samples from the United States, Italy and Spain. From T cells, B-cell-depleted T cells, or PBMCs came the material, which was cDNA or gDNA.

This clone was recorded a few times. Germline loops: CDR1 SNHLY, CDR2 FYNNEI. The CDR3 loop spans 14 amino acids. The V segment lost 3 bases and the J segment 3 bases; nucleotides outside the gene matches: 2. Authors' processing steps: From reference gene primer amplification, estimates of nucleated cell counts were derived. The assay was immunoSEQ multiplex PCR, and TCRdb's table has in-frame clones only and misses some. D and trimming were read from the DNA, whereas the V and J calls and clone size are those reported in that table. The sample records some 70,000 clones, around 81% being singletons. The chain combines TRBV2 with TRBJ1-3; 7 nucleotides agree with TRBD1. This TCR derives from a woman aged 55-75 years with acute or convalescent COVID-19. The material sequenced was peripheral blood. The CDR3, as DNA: TGTGCCAGCAGTGAGACAGGGTTTGGAAACACCATATATTTT. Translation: CASSETGFGNTIYF.